Shown below are 6 T cell receptor beta chains from a single sample sequenced in a study of CD8 T cells in Susac syndrome. An amount of RNA that ranged from roughly 0.5 to 1 ug was reverse transcribed with random hexamers. Each CDR3 protein is one row after TCRdb ran MiXCR on the immunoSEQ multiplex PCR reads. This table has roughly 180,000 distinct CDR3 sequences, over 85% appearing once. The sequencing sample was made of CD4+ T cells from PBMCs. These receptors all stem from a human donor in good health.

As for this clonotype: One junction end disagrees with the germline gene, perhaps due to a read error. The chain couples TRBV2 to TRBJ2-7; perhaps TRBD1 as D (7 bases). Germline lookup yields CDR1 SNHLY and CDR2 FYNNEI. CDR3 length: 12 amino acids. The CDR3 DNA reads as TGTGCCAGCAGTGATTCAGGGGGGCATCTCCACTTC. Protein: CASSDSGGHLHF.

V is TRBV18 and J is TRBJ1-1; possible D gene TRBD1, 5 bases. Germline V gene lookup returns CDR1 KGHSH and CDR2 LQKENI. CDR3 length: 18 amino acids. Trimming removed 3 bases at V and 1 base at J, with 21 bases between. As DNA, the CDR3 is TGTGCCAGCTCACCGTCCGTGAGGAGGGGCGCGGGGAACACTGAAGCTTTCTTT. Translating gives CASSPSVRRGAGNTEAFF.

The chain recombines TRBV27 with TRBJ2-5, with 9 nucleotides matching TRBD2. Germline values: CDR1 MNHEY, CDR2 SMNVEV (reference sequence). J lost 4 bases, V lost 0 bases, and 3 bases had no gene match. The CDR3 covers 15 residues. The CDR3 region is CASSLSRGGPETQYF. The CDR3 DNA reads as TGTGCCAGCAGTTTATCGCGGGGGGGCCCAGAGACCCAGTACTTC.

The chain links TRBV27 to TRBJ1-2; a weak D match, TRBD1 (5 bases). V was clipped by 2 bases and J by 5 bases, with 15 bases between them. CDR3 length equals 15 residues. CDR1 is MNHEY and CDR2 is SMNVEV in the germline V gene (reference sequence). CDR3 loop: CASSLSGHGAYGYTF. CDR3 nucleotide sequence: TGTGCCAGCAGTTTAAGCGGACATGGGGCGTATGGCTACACCTTC.

The genes are TRBV10-3 and TRBJ2-1; D possibly uses TRBD1 or TRBD2 (5 bases each). Per germline, CDR1 ENHRY and CDR2 SYGVKD. The CDR3 has 12 residues. Between the trimmed V and J ends, which lost 9 bases and 7 bases, there was a span of 13 bases. In nucleotides, the CDR3 is TGTGCCATATCGAAAGAGGGGAATGAGCAGTTCTTC. This codes for CAISKEGNEQFF.

The chain combines TRBV29-1 with TRBJ1-1; TRBD1 matches 7 bases. After removal of 5 bases from V and 5 bases from J, the junction contained 14 bases not matched to a gene. Looked up from germline, CDR1 is SQVTM and CDR2 is ANQGSEA. The CDR3 extends over 15 amino acids. In nucleotides, the CDR3 is TGCAGCGTTCGACAGGGAAGAGGAGGGAGGACTGAAGCTTTCTTT. It yields the protein CSVRQGRGGRTEAFF. Combining the CDR3 with reference TRBV29-1 and TRBJ1-1 gives the whole variable domain SAVISQKPSRDICQRGTSLTIQCQVDSQVTMMFWYRQQPGQSLTLIATANQGSEATYESGFVIDKFPISRPNLTFSTLTVSNMSPEDSSIYLCSVRQGRGGRTEAFFGQGTRLTVV.